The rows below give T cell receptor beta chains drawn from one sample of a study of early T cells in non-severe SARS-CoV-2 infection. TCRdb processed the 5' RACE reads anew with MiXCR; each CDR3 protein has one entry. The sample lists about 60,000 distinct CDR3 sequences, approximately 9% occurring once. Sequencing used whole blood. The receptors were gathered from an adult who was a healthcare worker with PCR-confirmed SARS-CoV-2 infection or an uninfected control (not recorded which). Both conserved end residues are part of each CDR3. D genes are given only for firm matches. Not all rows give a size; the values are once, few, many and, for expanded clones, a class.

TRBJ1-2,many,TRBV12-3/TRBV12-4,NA,TGTGCCAGCAGCCCCGGCTACACCTTC,CASSPGYTF
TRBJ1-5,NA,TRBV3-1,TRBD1,TGTGCCAGCAGCCAATCGGACAGGGGAAATCAGCCCCAGCATTTT,CASSQSDRGNQPQHF
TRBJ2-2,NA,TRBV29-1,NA,TGCAGCGTTCGACGAGGATCGAACACCGGGGAGCTGTTTTTT,CSVRRGSNTGELFF
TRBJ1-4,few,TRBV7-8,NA,TGTGCCAGCAGCTTAGGGCGGGACCCAGGGAAACTGTTTTTT,CASSLGRDPGKLFF
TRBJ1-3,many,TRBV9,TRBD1,TGTGCCAGCAATCAGGGACAGGGAAACACCATATATTTT,CASNQGQGNTIYF
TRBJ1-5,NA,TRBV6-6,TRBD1,TGTGCCAGCAATACCTACCGGGACAGAAATAGCAATCAGCCCCAGCATTTT,CASNTYRDRNSNQPQHF
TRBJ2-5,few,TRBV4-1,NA,TGCGCCAGCAGTCTCGGGGGACAGCAAGAGACCCAGTACTTC,CASSLGGQQETQYF
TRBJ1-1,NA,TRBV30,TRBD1,TGTGCCTGGAGGGGGACAGGGAGGACTGAAGCTTTCTTT,CAWRGTGRTEAFF
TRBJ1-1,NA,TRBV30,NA,TGTGCCTGGAGAGATTACATGAAGAACACTGAAGCTTTCTTT,CAWRDYMKNTEAFF
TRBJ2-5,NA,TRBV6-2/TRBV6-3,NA,TGTGCCAGCAGTTACAAGACCCAGTACTTC,CASSYKTQYF
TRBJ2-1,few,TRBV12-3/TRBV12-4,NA,TGTGCCAGCAGTGTCCGGGACTTAGGCGGTGAGCAGTTCTTC,CASSVRDLGGEQFF
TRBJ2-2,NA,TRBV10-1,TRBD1,TGCGCCAGCAGTGAGACAGGGGGGACCGGGGAGCTGTTTTTT,CASSETGGTGELFF
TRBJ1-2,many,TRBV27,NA,TGTGCCAGCAGTTCGGACGGCGGAAACTCCTTTTATGGCTACACCTTC,CASSSDGGNSFYGYTF
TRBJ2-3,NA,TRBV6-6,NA,TGTGCCAGCAGCACCATAGGGTTTGTCGGATTCGCAGATACGCAGTATTTT,CASSTIGFVGFADTQYF
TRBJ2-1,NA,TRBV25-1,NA,TGTGCCAGCAGTGGAACAGGTCTGGAGTTCTTC,CASSGTGLEFF
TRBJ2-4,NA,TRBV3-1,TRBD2,TGTGCCAGCAGCCAAGGAGCGGGGGATTGGAACATTCAGTACTTC,CASSQGAGDWNIQYF
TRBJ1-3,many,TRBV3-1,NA,TGTGCCAGCAGCCAAGATGGGGCAGGGCCCCTTGGAAACACCATATATTTT,CASSQDGAGPLGNTIYF
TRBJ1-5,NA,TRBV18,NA,TGTGCCAGCTCACCGGGTTACTTAAGCAATCAGCCCCAGCATTTT,CASSPGYLSNQPQHF
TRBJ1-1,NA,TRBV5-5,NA,TGTGCCAGCAGCGGGAGGCAGGCTACGAACACTGAAGCTTTCTTT,CASSGRQATNTEAFF
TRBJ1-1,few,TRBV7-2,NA,TGTGCCAGCAGCTTAGTAATTCTGGGGAGGACTGAAGCTTTCTTT,CASSLVILGRTEAFF
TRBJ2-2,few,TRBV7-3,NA,TGTGCCAGCAGCTTATGGTCAGGGTGGACCGGGGAGCTGTTTTTT,CASSLWSGWTGELFF
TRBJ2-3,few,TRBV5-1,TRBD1,TGCGCCAGCTCGGCTCTTGGACAGGGGGCTTTTGATACGCAGTATTTT,CASSALGQGAFDTQYF
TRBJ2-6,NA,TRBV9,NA,TGTGCCAGCAGCGTAGCCGGGCCTCGCTCTGGGGCCAACGTCCTGACTTTC,CASSVAGPRSGANVLTF
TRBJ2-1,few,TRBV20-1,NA,TGCAGTGCTAGAGATCTAAGAGGACCGTCCTACAATGAGCAGTTCTTC,CSARDLRGPSYNEQFF
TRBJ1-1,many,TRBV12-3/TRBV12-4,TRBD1,TGTGCCAGCAGTGGATACAGGGGAGGCACTGAAGCTTTCTTT,CASSGYRGGTEAFF
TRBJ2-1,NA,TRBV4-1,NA,TGCGCCAGCAGCCAAGGCCCGGAGGACAATGAGCAGTTCTTC,CASSQGPEDNEQFF
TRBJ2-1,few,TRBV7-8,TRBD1,TGTGCCAGCAGCTCAAACAGGGGCAACAATGAGCAGTTCTTC,CASSSNRGNNEQFF
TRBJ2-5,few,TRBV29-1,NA,TGCAGCGTTGAGCCCTGGACGACCAAAGAGACCCAGTACTTC,CSVEPWTTKETQYF